The clone carrying this TCR beta chain was counted only a few times. The CDR3 covers 12 residues. The V end was cut by 6 bases, the J end by 4 bases, with 12 bases between. Germline-derived CDR1 and CDR2 are DFQATT and SNEGSKA (reference sequence). Sample time point: pre-sensitization, week 0. Treatment specified: therapeutic diphenylcyclopropenone sensitization with weekly scalp DPC. Only after blood had been drawn was each patch test applied. Extraction of total RNA was performed on unfractionated whole blood. This sample is drawn from a study of human T cells and chemical hapten exposure. TCRdb ran MiXCR on the RACE reads and lists one entry per CDR3 protein. The sample shows more than 250,000 distinct CDR3 sequences, roughly 8.9% of them seen only once.

The rearrangement uses TRBV20-1 and TRBJ1-1; no firm D call. The source is a woman aged 40-49 years with alopecia areata. Some clones in this sample may be carry-over from other donors' samples. The sequencing here drew on whole blood, taken in connection with sensitization to the hapten diphenylcyclopropenone (DPC). This CDR3 is CSAAKGGTEAFF. Written as DNA, the CDR3 is TGCAGTGCGGCCAAAGGAGGCACTGAAGCTTTCTTT.